Here is one T cell receptor (beta chain) with its context. Via MiXCR, TCRdb re-called the RT-PCR reads, giving one row per CDR3 protein. The sample lists about 540,000 distinct CDR3 sequences, less than 25% occurring once. This sample is part of a study of response to subunit inactivated influenza vaccine. Trimming cost V 4 bases and J 4 bases, with 8 bases left between them. Germline CDR1 SNHLY, CDR2 FYNNEI. This CDR3 spans 13 amino acids. This same sample was also part of a study on T cells expressing NK-cell markers. In that study: Synthesis of TCR beta cDNA relied on 5'RACE template switching carrying UMIs. The study found these clonotypes also leading the CD3+CD56-NKG2C+ fraction in a handful of donors.

The receptor was derived from a man between 50 and 59 years old who received an inactivated influenza vaccine. The V call is TRBV2, the J call TRBJ2-1, with D possibly TRBD2 on 5 matching bases. Source: CD4+ T cells sorted from PBMCs, taken 11 to 12 days after vaccination. CDR3 sequence: CASSGTVYNEQFF. The DNA of the CDR3 is TGTGCCAGCAGTGGGACTGTTTACAATGAGCAGTTCTTC.